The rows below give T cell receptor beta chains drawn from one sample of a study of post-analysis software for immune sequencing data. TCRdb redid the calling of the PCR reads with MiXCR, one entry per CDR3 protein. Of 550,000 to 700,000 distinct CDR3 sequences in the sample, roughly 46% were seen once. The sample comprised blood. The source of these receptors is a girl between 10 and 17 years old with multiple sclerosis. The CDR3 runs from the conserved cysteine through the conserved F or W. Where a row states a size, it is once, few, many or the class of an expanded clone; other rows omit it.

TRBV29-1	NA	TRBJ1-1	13	CSVAKMLNTEAFF
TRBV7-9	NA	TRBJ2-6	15	CASSLGSSGANVPTF
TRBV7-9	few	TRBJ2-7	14	CASSSRTGGNEQYF
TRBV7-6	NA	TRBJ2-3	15	CASSRTGVPTDTQYF
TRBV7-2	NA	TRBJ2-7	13	CASSFVASNEQYF
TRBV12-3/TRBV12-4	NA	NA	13	CASSDDRDSIQYF
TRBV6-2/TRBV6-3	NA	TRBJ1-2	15	CASSYPGTATYGYTF
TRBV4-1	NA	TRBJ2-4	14	CASSSGQAKNIQYF
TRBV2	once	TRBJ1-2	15	CASSRTRDRGDGYTF
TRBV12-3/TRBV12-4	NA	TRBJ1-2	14	CASSRNYKVYDYTF
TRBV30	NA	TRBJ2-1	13	CAWSVELLNEQFF
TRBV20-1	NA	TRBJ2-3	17	CSATTRGGLAGTDTQYF
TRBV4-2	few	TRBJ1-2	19	CASSQDLTLRGLGNYGYTF
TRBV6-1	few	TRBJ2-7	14	CASIGTGIRNEQYF
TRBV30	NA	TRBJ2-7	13	CAWSVNTAYEQYF